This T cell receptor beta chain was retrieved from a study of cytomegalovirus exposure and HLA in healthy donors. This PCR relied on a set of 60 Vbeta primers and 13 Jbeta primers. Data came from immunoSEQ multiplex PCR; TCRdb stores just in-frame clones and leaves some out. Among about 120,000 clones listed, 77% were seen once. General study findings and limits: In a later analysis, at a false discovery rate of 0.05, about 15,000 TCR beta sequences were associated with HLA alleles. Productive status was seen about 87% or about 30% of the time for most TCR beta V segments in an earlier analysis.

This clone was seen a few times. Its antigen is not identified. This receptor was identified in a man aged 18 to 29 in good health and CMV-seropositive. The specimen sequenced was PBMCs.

CDR3 region: CASSRDRVTYEQYF. CDR3 coding DNA: TGTGCCAGCTCACGGGACAGGGTCACCTACGAGCAGTACTTC. The chain joins TRBV18 to TRBJ2-7; 9 positions match TRBD1. CDR1 and CDR2 (germline): KGHSH, LQKENI. The CDR3 spans 14 residues. The V gene end was trimmed by 4 bases and the J gene end by 2 bases; junction bases not matched to a gene: 3.